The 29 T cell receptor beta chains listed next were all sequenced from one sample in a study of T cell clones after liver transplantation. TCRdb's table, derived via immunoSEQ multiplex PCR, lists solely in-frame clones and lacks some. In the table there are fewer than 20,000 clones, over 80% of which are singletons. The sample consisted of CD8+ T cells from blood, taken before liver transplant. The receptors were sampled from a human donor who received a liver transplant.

Written as DNA, the CDR3 is TGCGCCAGCAGGGGAACCCCCAGCGTCACAGATACGCAGTATTTT. Its translation: CASRGTPSVTDTQYF. This chain connects TRBV5-1 to TRBJ2-3; D is unresolved. The germline V gene encodes CDR1 SGHRS and CDR2 YFSETQ. CDR3 length: 15 residues. Trimming cost V 5 bases and J 2 bases, with 15 bases left between them.

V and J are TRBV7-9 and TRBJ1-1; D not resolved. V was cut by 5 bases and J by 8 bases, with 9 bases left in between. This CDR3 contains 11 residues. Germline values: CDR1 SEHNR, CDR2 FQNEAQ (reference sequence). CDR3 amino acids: CASSQSAEAFF. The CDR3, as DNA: TGTGCCAGCAGCCAATCCGCCGAAGCTTTCTTT.

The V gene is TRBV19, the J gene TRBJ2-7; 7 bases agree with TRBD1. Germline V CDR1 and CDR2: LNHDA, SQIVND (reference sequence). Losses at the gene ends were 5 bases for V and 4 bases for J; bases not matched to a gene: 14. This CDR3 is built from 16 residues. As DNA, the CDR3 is TGTGCCAGTAGTCTATTGCCGGGACAGCTACTTTACGAGCAGTACTTC. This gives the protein CASSLLPGQLLYEQYF.

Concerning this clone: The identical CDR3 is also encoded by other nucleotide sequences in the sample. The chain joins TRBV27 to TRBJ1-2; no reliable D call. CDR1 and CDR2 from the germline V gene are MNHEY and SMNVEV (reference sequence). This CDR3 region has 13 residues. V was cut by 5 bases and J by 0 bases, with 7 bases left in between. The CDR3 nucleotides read TGTGCCAGCAGTCTCGGCTCTAACTATGGCTACACCTTC. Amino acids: CASSLGSNYGYTF.

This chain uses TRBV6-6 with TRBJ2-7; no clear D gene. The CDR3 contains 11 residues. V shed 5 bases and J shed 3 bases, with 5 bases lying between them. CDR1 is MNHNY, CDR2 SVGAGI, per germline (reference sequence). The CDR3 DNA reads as TGTGCCAGCAGTCCCCACTACGAGCAGTACTTC. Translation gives CASSPHYEQYF.

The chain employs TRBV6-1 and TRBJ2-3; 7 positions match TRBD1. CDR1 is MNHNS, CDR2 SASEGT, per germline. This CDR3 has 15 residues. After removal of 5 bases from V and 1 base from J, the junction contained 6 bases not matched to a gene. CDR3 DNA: TGTGCCAGCAGTACCCCCCAGGGGGGCACAGATACGCAGTATTTT. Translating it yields CASSTPQGGTDTQYF.

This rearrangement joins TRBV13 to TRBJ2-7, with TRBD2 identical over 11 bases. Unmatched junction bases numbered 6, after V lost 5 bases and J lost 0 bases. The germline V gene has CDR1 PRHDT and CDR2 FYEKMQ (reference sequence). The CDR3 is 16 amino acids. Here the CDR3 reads CASSERLAGISYEQYF. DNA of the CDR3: TGTGCCAGCAGCGAGAGACTAGCGGGGATCTCCTACGAGCAGTACTTC.

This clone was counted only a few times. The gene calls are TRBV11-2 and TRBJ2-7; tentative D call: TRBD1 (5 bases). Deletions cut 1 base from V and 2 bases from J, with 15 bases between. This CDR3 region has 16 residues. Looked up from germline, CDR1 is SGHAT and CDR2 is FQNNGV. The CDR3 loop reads CASSLGPGLGPYEQYF. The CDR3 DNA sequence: TGTGCCAGCAGCTTAGGTCCTGGCTTGGGGCCCTACGAGCAGTACTTC.

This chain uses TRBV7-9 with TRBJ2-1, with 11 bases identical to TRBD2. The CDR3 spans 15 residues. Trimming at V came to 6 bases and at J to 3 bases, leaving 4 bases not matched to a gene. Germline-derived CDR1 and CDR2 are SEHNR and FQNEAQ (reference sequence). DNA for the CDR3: TGTGCCAGCAGGGAGGGACTAGCGGACTACAATGAGCAGTTCTTC. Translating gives CASREGLADYNEQFF.

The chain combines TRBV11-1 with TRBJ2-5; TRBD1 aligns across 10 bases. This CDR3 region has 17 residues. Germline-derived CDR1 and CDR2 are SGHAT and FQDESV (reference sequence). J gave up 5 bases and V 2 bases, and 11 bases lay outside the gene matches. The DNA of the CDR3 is TGTGCCAGCAGCTTACAGGGACAGGGGAGAATTGGGGAGACCCAGTACTTC. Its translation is CASSLQGQGRIGETQYF.

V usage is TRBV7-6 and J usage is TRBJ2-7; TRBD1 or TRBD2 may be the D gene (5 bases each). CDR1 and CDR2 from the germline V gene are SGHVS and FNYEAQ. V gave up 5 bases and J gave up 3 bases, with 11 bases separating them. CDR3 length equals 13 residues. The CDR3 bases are TGTGCCAGCAGCAAGGGACCGAACTACGAGCAGTACTTC. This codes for CASSKGPNYEQYF.

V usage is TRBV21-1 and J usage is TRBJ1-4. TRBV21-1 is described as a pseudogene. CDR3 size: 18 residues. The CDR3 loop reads CASSKAGRLTFTNEKLFF. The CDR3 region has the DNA TGTGCCAGCAGCAAAGCCGGTCGCCTAACTTTTACTAATGAAAAACTGTTTTTT.

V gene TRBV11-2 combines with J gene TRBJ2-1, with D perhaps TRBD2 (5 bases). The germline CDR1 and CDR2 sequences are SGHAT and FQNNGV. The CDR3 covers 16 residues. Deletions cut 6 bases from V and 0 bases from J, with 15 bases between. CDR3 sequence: CASSRQRTSSYNEQFF. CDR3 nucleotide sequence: TGTGCCAGCAGTCGTCAGCGGACCAGCTCCTACAATGAGCAGTTCTTC.

CDR3 protein: CASSDRQGNSYGYTF. The CDR3 nucleotides are TGTGCCAGCAGTGACCGACAGGGGAATTCCTATGGCTACACCTTC. This chain joins TRBV6-1 and TRBJ1-2, with 8 bases fitting TRBD1. J lost 4 bases, V lost 3 bases, and 7 bases had no gene match. The CDR3 is 15 residues long. CDR1 is MNHNS and CDR2 is SASEGT in the germline V gene.

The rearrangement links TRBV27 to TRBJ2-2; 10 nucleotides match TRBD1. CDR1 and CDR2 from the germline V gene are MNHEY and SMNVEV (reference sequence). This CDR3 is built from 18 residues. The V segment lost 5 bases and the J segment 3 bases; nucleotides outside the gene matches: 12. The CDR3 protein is CASSLINPGQGYTGELFF. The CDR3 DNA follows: TGTGCCAGCAGTCTTATTAATCCGGGACAGGGGTACACCGGGGAGCTGTTTTTT.

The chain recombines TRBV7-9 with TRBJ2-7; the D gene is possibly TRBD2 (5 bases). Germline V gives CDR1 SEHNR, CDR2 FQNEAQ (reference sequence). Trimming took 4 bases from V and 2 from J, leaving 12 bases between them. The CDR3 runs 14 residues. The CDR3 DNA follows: TGTGCCAGCAGCTCCCCAGCCGGGGCCTACGAGCAGTACTTC. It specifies CASSSPAGAYEQYF.

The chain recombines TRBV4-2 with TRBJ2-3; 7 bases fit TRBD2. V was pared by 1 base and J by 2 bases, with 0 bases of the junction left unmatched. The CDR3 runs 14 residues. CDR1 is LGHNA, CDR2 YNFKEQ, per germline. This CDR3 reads CASSQGDYTDTQYF. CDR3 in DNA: TGTGCCAGCAGCCAAGGGGACTACACAGATACGCAGTATTTT.

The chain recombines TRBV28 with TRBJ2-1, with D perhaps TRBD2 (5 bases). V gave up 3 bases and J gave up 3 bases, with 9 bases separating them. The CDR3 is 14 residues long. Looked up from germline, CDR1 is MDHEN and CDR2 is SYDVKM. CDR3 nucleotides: TGTGCCAGCAGTTTGGAGCGGTTCTACAATGAGCAGTTCTTC. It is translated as CASSLERFYNEQFF.

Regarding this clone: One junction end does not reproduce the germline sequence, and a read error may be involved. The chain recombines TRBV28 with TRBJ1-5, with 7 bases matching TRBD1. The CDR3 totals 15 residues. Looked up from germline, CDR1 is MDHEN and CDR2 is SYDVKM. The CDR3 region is CASNRQGRSDQPQHF. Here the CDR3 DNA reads TGTGCCAGCAATCGACAGGGCCGTAGCGATCAGCCCCAGCATTTT.

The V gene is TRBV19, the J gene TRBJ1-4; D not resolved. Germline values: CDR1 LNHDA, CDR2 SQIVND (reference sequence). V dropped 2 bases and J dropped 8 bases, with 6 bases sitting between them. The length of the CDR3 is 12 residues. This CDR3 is CASSIMEEKLFF. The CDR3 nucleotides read TGTGCCAGTAGTATAATGGAGGAAAAACTGTTTTTT. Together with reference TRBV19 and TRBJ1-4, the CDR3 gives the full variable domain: DGGITQSPKYLFRKEGQNVTLSCEQNLNHDAMYWYRQDPGQGLRLIYYSQIVNDFQKGDIAEGYSVSREKKESFPLTVTSAQKNPTAFYLCASSIMEEKLFFGSGTQLSVL.

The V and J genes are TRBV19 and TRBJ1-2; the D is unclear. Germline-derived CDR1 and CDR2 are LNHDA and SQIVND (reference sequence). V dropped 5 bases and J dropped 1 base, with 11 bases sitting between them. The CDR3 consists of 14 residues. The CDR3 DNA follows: TGTGCCAGTAGTTATAATCAGCATAACTATGGCTACACCTTC. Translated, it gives CASSYNQHNYGYTF.

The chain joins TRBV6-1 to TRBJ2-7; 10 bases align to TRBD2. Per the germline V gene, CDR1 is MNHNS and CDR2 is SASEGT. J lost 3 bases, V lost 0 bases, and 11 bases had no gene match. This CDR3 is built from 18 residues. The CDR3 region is CASSEAERSSGSNYEQYF. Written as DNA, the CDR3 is TGTGCCAGCAGTGAAGCGGAGAGGTCTAGCGGGAGTAACTACGAGCAGTACTTC.

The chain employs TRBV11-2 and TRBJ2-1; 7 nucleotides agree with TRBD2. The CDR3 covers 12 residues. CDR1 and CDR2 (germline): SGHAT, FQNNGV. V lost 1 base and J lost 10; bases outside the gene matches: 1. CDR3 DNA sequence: TGTGCCAGCAGCTTAGGCGGGAGCGAGCAGTTCTTC. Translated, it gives CASSLGGSEQFF.

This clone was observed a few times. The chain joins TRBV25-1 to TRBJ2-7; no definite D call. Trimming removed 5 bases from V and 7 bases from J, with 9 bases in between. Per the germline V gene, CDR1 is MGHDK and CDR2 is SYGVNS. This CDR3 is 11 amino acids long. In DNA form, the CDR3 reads TGTGCCAGCAGTTGGCGGATGGAGCAGTACTTC. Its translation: CASSWRMEQYF.

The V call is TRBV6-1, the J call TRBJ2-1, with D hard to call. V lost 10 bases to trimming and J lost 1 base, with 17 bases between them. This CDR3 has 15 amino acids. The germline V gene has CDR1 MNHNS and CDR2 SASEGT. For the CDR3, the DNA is TGTGCCACCAAACCCAGCAGGAGTTCCTACAATGAGCAGTTCTTC. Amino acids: CATKPSRSSYNEQFF.

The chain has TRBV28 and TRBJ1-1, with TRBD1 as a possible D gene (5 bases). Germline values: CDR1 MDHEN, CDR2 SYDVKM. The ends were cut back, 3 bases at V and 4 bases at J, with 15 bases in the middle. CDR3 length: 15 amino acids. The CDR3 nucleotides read TGTGCCAGCAGTTTCCGAGGGGCTTTGAGCACTGAAGCTTTCTTT. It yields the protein CASSFRGALSTEAFF.

Here the CDR3 DNA reads TGTGCCAGCAGGCCAATCGACAGGGTCGATGGCTACACCTTC. Translated, it gives CASRPIDRVDGYTF. The chain recombines TRBV28 with TRBJ1-2; TRBD1 matches 7 bases. Germline V lookup: CDR1 MDHEN, CDR2 SYDVKM. The junction had 10 bases not matched to a gene; V was cut back by 6 bases and J by 6 bases. CDR3 size: 14 residues.

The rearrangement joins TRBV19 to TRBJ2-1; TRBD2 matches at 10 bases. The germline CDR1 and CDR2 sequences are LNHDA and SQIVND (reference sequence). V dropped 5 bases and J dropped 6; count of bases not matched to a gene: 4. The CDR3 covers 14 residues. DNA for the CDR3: TGTGCCAGTAGTGCGGGACTAGCGCTCAATGAGCAGTTCTTC. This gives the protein CASSAGLALNEQFF.

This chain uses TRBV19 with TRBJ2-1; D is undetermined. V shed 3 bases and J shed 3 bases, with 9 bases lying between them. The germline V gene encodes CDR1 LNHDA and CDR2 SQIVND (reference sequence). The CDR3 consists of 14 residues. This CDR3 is CASSILTFYNEQFF. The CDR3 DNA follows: TGTGCCAGTAGTATCCTCACCTTCTACAATGAGCAGTTCTTC. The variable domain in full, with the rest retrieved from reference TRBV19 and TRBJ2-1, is DGGITQSPKYLFRKEGQNVTLSCEQNLNHDAMYWYRQDPGQGLRLIYYSQIVNDFQKGDIAEGYSVSREKKESFPLTVTSAQKNPTAFYLCASSILTFYNEQFFGPGTRLTVL.